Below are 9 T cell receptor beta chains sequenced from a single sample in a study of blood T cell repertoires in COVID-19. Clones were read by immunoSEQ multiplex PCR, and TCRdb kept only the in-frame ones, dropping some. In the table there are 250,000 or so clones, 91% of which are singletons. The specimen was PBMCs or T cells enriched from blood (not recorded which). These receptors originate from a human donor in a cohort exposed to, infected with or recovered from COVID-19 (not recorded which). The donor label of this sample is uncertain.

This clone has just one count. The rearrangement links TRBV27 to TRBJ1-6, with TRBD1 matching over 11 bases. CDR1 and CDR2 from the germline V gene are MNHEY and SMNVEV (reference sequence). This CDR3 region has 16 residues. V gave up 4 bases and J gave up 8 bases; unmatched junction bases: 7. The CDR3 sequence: CASSSTWGQGDSPLHF. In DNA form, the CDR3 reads TGTGCCAGCAGTTCGACATGGGGACAGGGGGATTCACCCCTCCACTTT.

The CDR3 coding sequence is TGTGCCAGCAGCCTCCCGGGAGGGAACTATGGCTACACCTTC. Protein product: CASSLPGGNYGYTF. The chain uses TRBV5-4 and TRBJ1-2; D not resolved. This CDR3 region has 14 residues. With 4 bases removed from V and 2 bases from J, the gap between germline ends came to 12 bases. From germline, CDR1 is SGHNT and CDR2 YYREEE (reference sequence). Full variable domain (missing parts from reference TRBV5-4 and TRBJ1-2): ETGVTQSPTHLIKTRGQQVTLRCSSQSGHNTVSWYQQALGQGPQFIFQYYREEENGRGNFPPRFSGLQFPNYSSELNVNALELDDSALYLCASSLPGGNYGYTFGSGTRLTVV.

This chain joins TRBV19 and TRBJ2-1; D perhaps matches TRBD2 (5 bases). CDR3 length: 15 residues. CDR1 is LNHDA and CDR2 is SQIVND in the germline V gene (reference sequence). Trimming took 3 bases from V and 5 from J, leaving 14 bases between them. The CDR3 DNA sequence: TGTGCCAGTAGTATCGACGGGGAGTTAAACAATGAGCAGTTCTTC. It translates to CASSIDGELNNEQFF.

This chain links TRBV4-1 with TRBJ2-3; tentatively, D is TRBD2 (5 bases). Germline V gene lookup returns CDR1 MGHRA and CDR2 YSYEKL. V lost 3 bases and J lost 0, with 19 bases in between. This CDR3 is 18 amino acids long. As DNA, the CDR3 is TGCGCCAGCAGCCAGAGGGATCTAGGGTTACTTAGCACAGATACGCAGTATTTT. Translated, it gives CASSQRDLGLLSTDTQYF.

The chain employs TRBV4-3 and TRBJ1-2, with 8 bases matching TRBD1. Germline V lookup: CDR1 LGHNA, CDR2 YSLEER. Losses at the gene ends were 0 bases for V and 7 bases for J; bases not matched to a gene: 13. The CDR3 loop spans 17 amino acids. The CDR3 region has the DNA TGCGCCAGCAGCCAAGACAGGGGGCTTAATCTCTTCGGTGGCTACACCTTC. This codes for CASSQDRGLNLFGGYTF.

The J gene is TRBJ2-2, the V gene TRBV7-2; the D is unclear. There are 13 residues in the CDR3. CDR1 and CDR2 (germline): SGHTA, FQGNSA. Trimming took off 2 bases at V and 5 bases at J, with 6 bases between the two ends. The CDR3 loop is CASSLQFTGELFF. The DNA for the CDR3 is TGTGCCAGCAGCTTACAGTTTACCGGGGAGCTGTTTTTT.

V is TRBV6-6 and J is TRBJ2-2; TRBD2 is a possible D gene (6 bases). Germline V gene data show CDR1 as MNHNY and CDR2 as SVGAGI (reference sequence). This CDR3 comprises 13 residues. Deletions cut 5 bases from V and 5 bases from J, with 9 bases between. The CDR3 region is CASSNGGTGELFF. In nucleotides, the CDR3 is TGTGCCAGCAGTAACGGGGGAACCGGGGAGCTGTTTTTT.

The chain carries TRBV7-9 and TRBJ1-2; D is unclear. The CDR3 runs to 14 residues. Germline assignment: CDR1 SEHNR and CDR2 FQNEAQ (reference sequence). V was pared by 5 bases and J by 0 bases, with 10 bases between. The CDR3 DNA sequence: TGTGCCAGCAGCCAGGACGGGACTAACTATGGCTACACCTTC. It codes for CASSQDGTNYGYTF.

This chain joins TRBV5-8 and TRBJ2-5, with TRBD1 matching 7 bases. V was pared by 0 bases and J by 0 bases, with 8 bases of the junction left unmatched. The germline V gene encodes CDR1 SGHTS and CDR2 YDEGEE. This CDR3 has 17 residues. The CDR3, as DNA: TGTGCCAGCAGCTTGGGGTTCGGACAGGACAACCAAGAGACCCAGTACTTC. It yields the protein CASSLGFGQDNQETQYF.